This T cell receptor beta chain was captured by sequencing in a study of tumour-infiltrating T cells in Burkitt lymphoma. Some clones are missing from TCRdb's copy, which holds only in-frame ones; the method was immunoSEQ multiplex PCR. The data show about 1,500 clones, roughly 17% seen once. With V trimmed by 7 bases and J by 6 bases, 9 bases remained unmatched. Germline CDR1 reads ENHRY; CDR2 reads SYGVKD. This CDR3 region has 14 residues. V is TRBV10-3 and J is TRBJ1-2; 9 bases align to TRBD1. The sequenced material came from tumor tissue. This clonotype was sampled from a human donor with Burkitt lymphoma. The CDR3 DNA follows: TGTGCCATCAATCCGGGGGACAGGGTTGATGGCTACACCTTC. Amino acids: CAINPGDRVDGYTF.